These 29 T cell receptor beta chains were all obtained from the same sample, sequenced in a study of T cell responses to AZD1222 COVID-19 vaccine (dated by TCRdb to 2020 to 2023). This specimen's time point label, interpreted: baseline before first vaccination. The library was made by the immunoSEQ multiplex PCR assay. In TCRdb, the immuneACCESS table is reduced to in-frame sequences with V and J assigned. These tables do not hold every clone; where another copy was compared, an unresolved V gene accounts for under half, and the others remain unexplained. The sample table holds 160,000 or so clones, of which roughly nine tenths were seen once. The top ten clones comprise under 2.5% of the sample. The sample was peripheral blood, taken on day 0 of AZD1222 vaccination. The receptors were sampled from an adult in good health.

V gene TRBV27 combines with J gene TRBJ2-7; 11 bases are shared with TRBD1. From germline, CDR1 is MNHEY and CDR2 SMNVEV (reference sequence). The J segment lost 4 bases and the V segment lost 2 bases, leaving 4 bases of the junction unmatched. The CDR3 loop spans 15 amino acids. CDR3 coding DNA: TGTGCCAGCAGTTTAGTCGGGGACAGGGGGTACGAGCAGTACTTC. Its protein product is CASSLVGDRGYEQYF.

The chain joins TRBV29-1 to TRBJ1-1; 8 bases line up with TRBD1. The length of the CDR3 is 12 residues. The germline gives CDR1 SQVTM, CDR2 ANQGSEA. With V trimmed by 6 bases and J by 0 bases, 0 bases remained unmatched. CDR3 loop: CSVRGLNTEAFF. CDR3 sequence (DNA): TGCAGCGTCAGGGGGCTGAACACTGAAGCTTTCTTT.

The CDR3 DNA follows: TGTGCCTGGACGGATAATGGCGGCTACACCTTC. This codes for CAWTDNGGYTF. V gene TRBV30 combines with J gene TRBJ1-2; D gene unclear. V was trimmed by 4 bases and J by 8 bases, leaving 11 bases between them. This CDR3 contains 11 residues. CDR1 and CDR2 from the germline V gene are GTSNPN and SVGIG (reference sequence).

This clone has a single count. The gene calls are TRBV28 and TRBJ2-1; 9 bases align to TRBD1. The CDR3 is 15 residues long. CDR1 MDHEN and CDR2 SYDVKM come from the germline V gene. Losses at the gene ends were 6 bases for V and 5 bases for J; bases not matched to a gene: 8. The CDR3 loop is CASSPPGTGNNEQFF. The CDR3 DNA is TGTGCCAGCAGCCCCCCCGGGACAGGGAACAATGAGCAGTTCTTC.

This chain links TRBV9 with TRBJ2-7; 7 bases fit TRBD1. V was pared by 1 base and J by 3 bases, with 7 bases of the junction left unmatched. Germline V gene lookup returns CDR1 SGDLS and CDR2 YYNGEE. The CDR3 totals 15 residues. DNA of the CDR3: TGTGCCAGCAGCGTACAGACAGGGTATAACTACGAGCAGTACTTC. This gives the protein CASSVQTGYNYEQYF.

The CDR3: CASRGLTGNGTEAFF. Written as DNA, the CDR3 is TGTGCCAGTAGGGGTTTAACAGGGAACGGGACTGAAGCTTTCTTT. The rearrangement links TRBV19 to TRBJ1-1, with a possible D match to TRBD1 (6 bases). V lost 6 bases to trimming and J lost 5 bases, with 19 bases between them. The CDR3 is 15 residues long. CDR1 is LNHDA, CDR2 SQIVND, per germline (reference sequence).

J is TRBJ1-4 and V is TRBV28; the D gene is possibly TRBD1 (6 bases). Germline V lookup: CDR1 MDHEN, CDR2 SYDVKM. The CDR3 totals 16 residues. The V end was cut by 3 bases, the J end by 6 bases, with 17 bases between. This CDR3 reads CASSFLWGPEDEKLFF. CDR3 in DNA: TGTGCCAGCAGTTTCCTTTGGGGGCCGGAGGATGAAAAACTGTTTTTT.

The chain has TRBV7-2 and TRBJ2-3; tentatively, D is TRBD2 (5 bases). Germline V lookup: CDR1 SGHTA, CDR2 FQGNSA. The CDR3 loop spans 16 amino acids. The V end was cut by 5 bases, the J end by 5 bases, with 20 bases between. The CDR3 DNA sequence: TGTGCCAGCAGCCGGGGAATCTCGAACGGGATAGATACGCAGTATTTT. Protein product: CASSRGISNGIDTQYF.

The chain employs TRBV6-2 or TRBV6-3 and TRBJ1-6; no clear D gene. Germline CDR1 and CDR2: MNHEY and SVGEGT. This CDR3 spans 15 amino acids. Between the trimmed V and J ends, which lost 5 bases and 9 bases, there was a span of 17 bases. The CDR3 region is CASSPSGVWGSPLHF. In DNA form, the CDR3 reads TGTGCCAGCAGTCCCTCCGGGGTTTGGGGTTCACCCCTCCACTTT.

This clone has just one count. The chain combines TRBV19 with TRBJ1-5; D gene unclear. Germline-derived CDR1 and CDR2 are LNHDA and SQIVND (reference sequence). CDR3 length: 11 residues. Trimming took 5 bases from V and 6 from J, leaving 5 bases between them. As DNA, the CDR3 is TGTGCCAGTAGTTCCAGTCAGCCCCAGCATTTT. Its protein product is CASSSSQPQHF. Full variable domain (remainder filled in from reference TRBV19 and TRBJ1-5): DGGITQSPKYLFRKEGQNVTLSCEQNLNHDAMYWYRQDPGQGLRLIYYSQIVNDFQKGDIAEGYSVSREKKESFPLTVTSAQKNPTAFYLCASSSSQPQHFGDGTRLSIL.

As DNA, the CDR3 is TGTGCCAGCAGTGGGGACAGGGGTGACTATGGCTACACCTTC. Its protein is CASSGDRGDYGYTF. The chain links TRBV25-1 to TRBJ1-2, with 10 bases identical to TRBD1. CDR3 size: 14 residues. Germline loops: CDR1 MGHDK, CDR2 SYGVNS. The J segment lost 3 bases and the V segment lost 4 bases, leaving 2 bases of the junction unmatched.

The gene calls are TRBV30 and TRBJ2-7; D is undetermined. Germline V gene data show CDR1 as GTSNPN and CDR2 as SVGIG (reference sequence). The CDR3 has 12 amino acids. Trimming removed 0 bases at V and 3 bases at J, with 6 bases between. CDR3 DNA: TGTGCCTGGAGTGTAGTAGGCTACGAGCAGTACTTC. Its protein is CAWSVVGYEQYF.

This sequence joins TRBV3-1 (or the pseudogene TRBV3-2) and TRBJ1-4; no clear D gene. The length of the CDR3 is 12 residues. Trimming pared 3 bases from V and 8 bases from J, leaving 7 bases between. CDR1 is LGHDT, CDR2 YNNKEL, per germline (reference sequence). This CDR3 is CASSHTSEKLFF. The CDR3 bases are TGTGCCAGCAGCCATACCAGCGAAAAACTGTTTTTT.

J is TRBJ1-2 and V is TRBV4-1; possible D gene TRBD1, 6 bases. Germline assignment: CDR1 MGHRA and CDR2 YSYEKL. The CDR3 runs 16 residues. Trimming pared 0 bases from V and 6 bases from J, leaving 17 bases between. The CDR3 coding sequence is TGCGCCAGCAGCCAAGATTTGGCGGCAGGGGTGAATGGCTACACCTTC. Translated, it gives CASSQDLAAGVNGYTF.

This rearrangement joins TRBV4-1 to TRBJ2-1; no reliable D call. Trimming took off 4 bases at V and 8 bases at J, with 18 bases between the two ends. This CDR3 is built from 15 residues. The germline CDR1 and CDR2 sequences are MGHRA and YSYEKL. CDR3 bases: TGCGCCAGCAGCCTCCTATCCGGTGTTTTCGATGAGCAGTTCTTC. It is translated as CASSLLSGVFDEQFF.

The chain recombines TRBV5-6 with TRBJ2-7; the D gene is possibly TRBD2 (5 bases). Trimming took 6 bases from V and 4 from J, leaving 20 bases between them. Germline V gene sequence: CDR1 SGHDT, CDR2 YYEEEE. The length of the CDR3 is 15 residues. CDR3 loop: CASNDTRDKLYEQYF. In nucleotides, the CDR3 is TGTGCCAGCAATGACACCCGGGATAAGTTATACGAGCAGTACTTC.

The chain recombines TRBV28 with TRBJ1-5; 11 bases are shared with TRBD1. CDR1 is MDHEN and CDR2 is SYDVKM in the germline V gene. The CDR3 is 12 amino acids. V shed 4 bases, J shed 11 bases, and the junction held 1 base outside the gene matches. The chain's CDR3 is CASSSGQGAQHF. For the CDR3, the DNA is TGTGCCAGCAGTTCGGGACAGGGGGCCCAGCATTTT.

The chain employs TRBV6-5 and TRBJ1-2; perhaps TRBD1 as D (5 bases). This CDR3 has 15 residues. V lost 7 bases and J lost 1, with 16 bases in between. CDR1 and CDR2 from the germline V gene are MNHEY and SVGAGI. The CDR3 DNA reads TGTGCCAGCACAGATAGACAGCCTGATAACTATGGCTACACCTTC. Translated: CASTDRQPDNYGYTF.

The rearrangement links TRBV5-4 to TRBJ2-1; 12 nucleotides align to TRBD2. Per the germline V gene, CDR1 is SGHNT and CDR2 is YYREEE (reference sequence). The CDR3 loop spans 15 amino acids. Trimming removed 0 bases from V and 8 bases from J; junction bases left unmatched: 3. CDR3 residues: CASSLGLAGVDEQFF. The DNA for the CDR3 is TGTGCCAGCAGCTTGGGACTAGCGGGGGTCGATGAGCAGTTCTTC.

This chain joins TRBV9 and TRBJ1-1, with D uncertain. The germline V gene encodes CDR1 SGDLS and CDR2 YYNGEE. V lost 3 bases and J lost 10, with 16 bases in between. The CDR3 length is 13 residues. The CDR3 DNA sequence: TGTGCCAGCAGCGCTCGGAGGTCCGGTAGAGCTTTCTTT. Its protein is CASSARRSGRAFF.

This clone has a handful of counts. The V gene is TRBV7-9, the J gene TRBJ1-2, with D uncertain. CDR1 and CDR2 (germline): SEHNR, FQNEAQ (reference sequence). The length of the CDR3 is 13 residues. The V end lost 5 bases, the J end lost 2 bases, and 9 bases lay between the germline ends. CDR3 amino acids: CASSPAANYGYTF. The DNA of the CDR3 is TGTGCCAGCAGCCCGGCGGCAAACTATGGCTACACCTTC.

This chain uses TRBV9 with TRBJ1-1, with TRBD1 matching over 11 bases. The trim removed 6 bases at V and 2 bases at J, leaving 6 bases unmatched. There are 15 residues in the CDR3. Looked up from germline, CDR1 is SGDLS and CDR2 is YYNGEE. The CDR3 sequence is CASTRRTGGNTEAFF. The CDR3 bases are TGTGCCAGCACCCGTAGGACAGGGGGCAACACTGAAGCTTTCTTT.

This chain joins TRBV15 and TRBJ2-7, with D unclear. The CDR3 has 15 residues. The V end lost 0 bases, the J end lost 0 bases, and 9 bases lay between the germline ends. CDR1 is LNHNV and CDR2 is YYDKDF in the germline V gene (reference sequence). CDR3 residues: CATSRDHGPSYEQYF. The CDR3 bases are TGTGCCACCAGCAGAGATCACGGGCCCTCCTACGAGCAGTACTTC.

The chain has TRBV15 and TRBJ2-1; possible D gene TRBD1, 6 bases. V shed 0 bases and J shed 0 bases, with 12 bases lying between them. This CDR3 region has 17 residues. Germline V gives CDR1 LNHNV, CDR2 YYDKDF (reference sequence). The CDR3 spells CATSRDLGGSSYNEQFF. The DNA for the CDR3 is TGTGCCACCAGCAGAGATCTAGGGGGAAGCTCCTACAATGAGCAGTTCTTC.

The chain links TRBV2 to TRBJ1-1, with 8 bases aligning to TRBD1. This CDR3 has 14 residues. Germline V CDR1 and CDR2: SNHLY, FYNNEI. With V trimmed by 6 bases and J by 1 base, 4 bases remained unmatched. CDR3 sequence reads: CASRGDRKNTEAFF. The DNA of the CDR3 is TGTGCCAGCAGAGGGGACAGGAAGAACACTGAAGCTTTCTTT.

The genes are TRBV11-3 and TRBJ2-6, with 7 bases fitting TRBD1. CDR1 and CDR2 (germline): SGHNT, YENEEA. J was trimmed by 2 bases and V by 3 bases; bases with no gene match: 1. The CDR3 loop spans 15 amino acids. CDR3 coding DNA: TGTGCCAGCAGCTTGACAGGGACTGGGGCCAACGTCCTGACTTTC. This gives the protein CASSLTGTGANVLTF.

The rearrangement joins TRBV19 to TRBJ1-1; no firm D call. Germline CDR1 LNHDA, CDR2 SQIVND (reference sequence). The V end was cut by 5 bases, the J end by 3 bases, with 16 bases between. The CDR3 is 15 residues long. The CDR3 sequence is CASSPVRQVYTEAFF. The CDR3 coding sequence is TGTGCCAGTAGTCCCGTTCGGCAGGTCTACACTGAAGCTTTCTTT.

The CDR3 loop reads CASSWASPNYGYTF. The DNA for the CDR3 is TGTGCCAGCAGCTGGGCCAGTCCTAACTATGGCTACACCTTC. The rearrangement links TRBV5-6 to TRBJ1-2, with D hard to call. From germline, CDR1 is SGHDT and CDR2 YYEEEE. V was shortened by 3 bases and J by 0 bases, with 9 bases between the two germline ends. This CDR3 has 14 amino acids.

This clone has just one count. The chain has TRBV15 and TRBJ2-7; 9 positions agree with TRBD1. The germline V gene has CDR1 LNHNV and CDR2 YYDKDF (reference sequence). V lost 3 bases to trimming and J lost 6 bases; unmatched junction nucleotides: 12. The CDR3 is 16 residues long. The CDR3 loop is CATSRGGRGQGGEQYF. DNA of the CDR3: TGTGCCACCAGCAGGGGGGGGCGGGGACAGGGCGGCGAGCAGTACTTC.